This T cell receptor (beta chain) was sequenced for a study of CD8+ T cells in alopecia areata. Study-wide findings and caveats: Higher clonality than in normal scalp was seen in lesional scalp, especially alopecia totalis/universalis. Tissue-resident alphabeta T cells belonging to normal skin likewise get sequenced within scalp specimens. Shared TCR sequences were less clear between patients than in mice, possibly partly from HLA diversity.

Regarding this clone: Its specificity is unknown.

The V and J ends lost 5 bases and 4 bases respectively, with 8 bases between them. Germline V CDR1 and CDR2: MGHDK, SYGVNS. CDR3 length: 12 amino acids. Investigators isolated RNA and reverse transcribed it into cDNA to act as the sequencing template. The data were produced by immunoSEQ multiplex PCR, yet TCRdb's version contains in-frame clones alone and is incomplete. The sample shows some 110,000 clones, roughly 69% of them seen only once. The clonotype comes from a human donor in good health. The chain couples TRBV25-1 to TRBJ1-2; D unresolved. Material for sequencing was CD4+ T cells sorted from blood. CDR3 coding DNA: TGTGCCAGCAGTTCCCTGGTCTATGGCTACACCTTC. This translates into CASSSLVYGYTF.